This T cell receptor (beta chain) was identified during a study of identical twins. TCRdb reprocessed the 5' RACE reads via MiXCR and lists one record per CDR3 protein. The repertoire includes approximately 240,000 distinct CDR3 sequences, over 11% of them detected once, and 8.8% sits in the top ten. V was pared by 4 bases and J by 0 bases, with 13 bases between. The CDR3 runs 16 residues. Germline lookup yields CDR1 SGHNT and CDR2 YYREEE (reference sequence). The chain joins TRBV5-4 to TRBJ2-2; perhaps TRBD2 as D (5 bases). The sample consisted of memory (CD45RO+) T cells sorted from blood. The TCR sequence derives from a woman aged 18 to 35 in good health. The CDR3 DNA reads as TGTGCCAGCAGCAGAGGACTTAATACGAACACCGGGGAGCTGTTTTTT. The encoded protein is CASSRGLNTNTGELFF.